This T cell receptor (beta chain) was observed in a study of blood T cell repertoires in COVID-19. Overall study: The origin of the acute and convalescent COVID-19 samples was the United States, Italy and Spain. T cells, B-cell-depleted T cells, or PBMCs supplied cDNA or gDNA.

Germline V gene sequence: CDR1 SGHNT, CDR2 YENEEA. The V segment lost 4 bases and the J segment 3 bases; nucleotides outside the gene matches: 4. The CDR3 consists of 14 residues. Authors' data handling: Reference gene primer amplification gave nucleated cell count estimates. The data were produced by immunoSEQ multiplex PCR, yet TCRdb's version contains in-frame clones alone and is incomplete. That table is the source of V, J and clone size, and D and trimming were worked out from the DNA. The sample records around 430,000 clones, approximately 89% being singletons. Seattle enrolled patients during active infection and tracked them longitudinally.

The source is a woman aged 45-65 years with COVID-19, enrolled during active disease. The chain has TRBV11-3 and TRBJ2-7; the match to TRBD1 covers 9 bases. The source material was peripheral blood. The CDR3 loop reads CASSSGQGNYEQYF. CDR3 sequence (DNA): TGTGCCAGCAGCTCCGGACAGGGGAACTACGAGCAGTACTTC.